The next 5 T cell receptor beta chains were all read from a single sample in a study of OX40 agonist ivuxolimab in advanced cancers. Generated by immunoSEQ multiplex PCR, the TCRdb table keeps only in-frame clones and is missing some. The sample lists 50,000 to 75,000 clones; over 80% were seen once. Material: CD4+ or CD8+ T cells sorted from blood, obtained in a trial of the OX40 agonist ivuxolimab. All receptors come from an adult with an advanced solid tumor such as melanoma, head and neck, liver or kidney cancer.

The V and J genes are TRBV6-6 and TRBJ1-1; perhaps TRBD1 as D (6 bases). CDR1 is MNHNY, CDR2 SVGAGI, per germline (reference sequence). This CDR3 has 11 residues. With 6 bases removed from V and 11 bases from J, the gap between germline ends came to 13 bases. The CDR3: CASREQGGAFF. In DNA, the CDR3 is TGTGCCAGCAGAGAACAGGGAGGTGCTTTCTTT.

The V call is TRBV28, the J call TRBJ1-3; D is perhaps TRBD1 (5 bases). This CDR3 is built from 15 residues. Deletions cut 6 bases from V and 0 bases from J, with 12 bases between. Germline V gene data show CDR1 as MDHEN and CDR2 as SYDVKM. This CDR3 is CASRPDGGSGNTIYF. The CDR3 DNA is TGTGCCAGCAGACCGGATGGGGGCTCTGGAAACACCATATATTTT.

V is TRBV10-3 and J is TRBJ2-3, with a possible D match to TRBD2 (5 bases). Per germline, CDR1 ENHRY and CDR2 SYGVKD. The V and J ends lost 10 bases and 1 base respectively, with 12 bases between them. The CDR3 is made up of 13 amino acids. CDR3 protein: CATLSGGTDTQYF. The DNA for the CDR3 is TGTGCCACCCTCTCCGGGGGCACAGATACGCAGTATTTT.

The rearrangement links TRBV2 to TRBJ1-4; D remains unclear. The germline gives CDR1 SNHLY, CDR2 FYNNEI. The V and J ends lost 10 bases and 9 bases respectively, with 18 bases between them. The CDR3 has 13 amino acids. CDR3 sequence: CANQRLQGQKLFF. The CDR3 DNA reads as TGTGCCAACCAGCGCCTTCAAGGACAAAAACTGTTTTTT.

The rearrangement links TRBV6-5 to TRBJ2-5; possible D gene TRBD2, 6 bases. The CDR3 consists of 14 residues. V lost 0 bases, J lost 7 bases, and 12 bases lay in between. Per the germline V gene, CDR1 is MNHEY and CDR2 is SVGAGI. CDR3 in amino acids: CASSYSGGVATQYF. CDR3 nucleotide sequence: TGTGCCAGCAGTTACTCCGGGGGAGTAGCGACCCAGTACTTC.